This T cell receptor beta chain was profiled in a study of T cells after yellow fever vaccination. Via MiXCR, TCRdb re-called the 5' RACE reads, giving one row per CDR3 protein. Of 150,000 to 200,000 distinct CDR3 sequences in the sample, roughly 6.4% were seen once. The CDR3 contains 16 residues. The V gene's germline CDR1 is LNHDA and CDR2 SQIVND (reference sequence). V dropped 8 bases and J dropped 1 base, with 18 bases sitting between them. In its sample, this clonotype was seen a few times. What it binds is not known. The study, taken as a whole, reports: Clonotypes shared by both compartments, CD4 and CD8, made up a small share.

V is TRBV19 and J is TRBJ2-1, with unresolved D. The sample was CD4+ T cells sorted from PBMCs, taken on the day of the first yellow fever vaccination. The TCR sequence derives from a man aged 18 to 29 who received the YFV17D yellow fever vaccine. The CDR3 DNA follows: TGTGCCAGTGGACCCCCCCGCGGCCGATCCTACAATGAGCAGTTCTTC. This sequence encodes CASGPPRGRSYNEQFF.